The sequence of this T cell receptor beta chain was determined in a study of shared clonotypes between healthy human individuals. Whole-study context: Per-donor plates numbered three CD4 naive, three CD4 memory, two CD8 naive and one CD8 memory.

Replicate PCRs from sorted subsets contained approximately 200 ng DNA, which is 30,000 to 35,000 T cell genomes. Assay: immunoSEQ multiplex PCR; the TCRdb copy retains only in-frame clones and omits some. The sample lists over a million clones, roughly 96% occurring once. V dropped 4 bases and J dropped 5; count of bases not matched to a gene: 11. The CDR3 sequence is 17 residues long. Looked up from germline, CDR1 is SGHRS and CDR2 is YFSETQ. The TCR originated in a man aged 25-45 years in good health. The V gene is TRBV5-1, the J gene TRBJ2-1; 11 nucleotides line up with TRBD2. Source material: naive CD4+ T cells sorted from blood. Stated subset: CD45RA+ positively selected. CDR3 DNA sequence: TGCGCCAGCAGCCCAGGCCAACTAGCGGGGGTTGACAATGAGCAGTTCTTC. Translating gives CASSPGQLAGVDNEQFF.